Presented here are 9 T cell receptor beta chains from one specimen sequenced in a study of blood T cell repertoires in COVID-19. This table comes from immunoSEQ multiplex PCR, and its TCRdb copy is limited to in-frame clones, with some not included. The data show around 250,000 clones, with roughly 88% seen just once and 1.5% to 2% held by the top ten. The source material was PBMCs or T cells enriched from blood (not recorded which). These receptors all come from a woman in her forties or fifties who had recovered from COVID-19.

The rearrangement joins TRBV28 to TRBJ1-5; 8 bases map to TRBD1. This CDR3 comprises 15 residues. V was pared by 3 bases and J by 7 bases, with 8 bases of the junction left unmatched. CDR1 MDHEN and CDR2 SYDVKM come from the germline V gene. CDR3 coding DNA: TGTGCCAGCAGTTTGCAGCAGGGGGCGGAACAGCCCCAGCATTTT. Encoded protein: CASSLQQGAEQPQHF. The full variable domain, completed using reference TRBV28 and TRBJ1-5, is DVKVTQSSRYLVKRTGEKVFLECVQDMDHENMFWYRQDPGLGLRLIYFSYDVKMKEKGDIPEGYSVSREKKERFSLILESASTNQTSMYLCASSLQQGAEQPQHFGDGTRLSIL.

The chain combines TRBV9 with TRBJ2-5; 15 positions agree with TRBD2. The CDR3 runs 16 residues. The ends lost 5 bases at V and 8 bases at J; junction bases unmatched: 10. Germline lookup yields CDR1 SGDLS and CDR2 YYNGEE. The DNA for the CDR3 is TGTGCCAGCAGTGACGGCAGGACTAGCGGGGGGGGCACCCAGTACTTC. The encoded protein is CASSDGRTSGGGTQYF.

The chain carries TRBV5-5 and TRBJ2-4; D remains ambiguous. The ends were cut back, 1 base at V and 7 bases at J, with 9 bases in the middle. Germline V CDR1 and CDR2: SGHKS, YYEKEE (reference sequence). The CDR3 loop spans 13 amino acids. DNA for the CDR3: TGTGCCAGCAGCTTGTTCCAGTCTAACATTCAGTACTTC. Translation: CASSLFQSNIQYF.

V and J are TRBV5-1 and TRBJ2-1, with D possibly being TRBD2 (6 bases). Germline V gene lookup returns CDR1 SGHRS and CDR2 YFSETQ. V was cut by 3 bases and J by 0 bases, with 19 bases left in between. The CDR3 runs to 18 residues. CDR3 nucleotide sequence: TGCGCCAGCAGCTCCGAGGCGGGGAATATTGGCTCCTACAATGAGCAGTTCTTC. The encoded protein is CASSSEAGNIGSYNEQFF. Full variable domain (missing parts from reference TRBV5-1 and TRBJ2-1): KAGVTQTPRYLIKTRGQQVTLSCSPISGHRSVSWYQQTPGQGLQFLFEYFSETQRNKGNFPGRFSGRQFSNSRSEMNVSTLELGDSALYLCASSSEAGNIGSYNEQFFGPGTRLTVL.

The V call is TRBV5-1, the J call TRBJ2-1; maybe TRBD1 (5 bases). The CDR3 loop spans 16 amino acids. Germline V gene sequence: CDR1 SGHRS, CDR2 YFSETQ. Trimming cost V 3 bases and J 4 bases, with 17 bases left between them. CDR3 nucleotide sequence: TGCGCCAGCAGCTGGGGTCTTAGGGGTGGATACAATGAGCAGTTCTTC. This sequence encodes CASSWGLRGGYNEQFF.

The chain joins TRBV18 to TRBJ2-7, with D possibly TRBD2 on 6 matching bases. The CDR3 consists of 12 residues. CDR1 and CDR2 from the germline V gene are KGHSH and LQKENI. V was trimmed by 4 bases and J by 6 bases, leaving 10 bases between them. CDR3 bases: TGTGCCAGCTCACGAGATAGCGGCGAGCAGTACTTC. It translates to CASSRDSGEQYF.

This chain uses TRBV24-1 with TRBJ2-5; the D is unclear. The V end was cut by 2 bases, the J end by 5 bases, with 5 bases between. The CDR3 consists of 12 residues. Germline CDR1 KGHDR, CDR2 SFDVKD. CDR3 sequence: CATSDSVETQYF. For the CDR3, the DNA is TGTGCCACCAGTGATTCAGTGGAGACCCAGTACTTC.

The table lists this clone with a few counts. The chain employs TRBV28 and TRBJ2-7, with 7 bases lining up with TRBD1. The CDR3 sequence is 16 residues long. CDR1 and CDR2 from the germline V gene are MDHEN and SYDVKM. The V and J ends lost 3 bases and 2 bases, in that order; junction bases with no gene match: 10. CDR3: CASSFIPDGTAYEQYF. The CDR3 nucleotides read TGTGCCAGCAGTTTTATCCCTGATGGGACAGCCTACGAGCAGTACTTC.

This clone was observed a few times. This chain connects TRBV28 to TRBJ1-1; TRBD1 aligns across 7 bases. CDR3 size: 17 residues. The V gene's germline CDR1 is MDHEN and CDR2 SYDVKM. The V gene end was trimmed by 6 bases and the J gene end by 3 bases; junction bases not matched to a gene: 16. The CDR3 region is CASSSLGIRGIDTEAFF. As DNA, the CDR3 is TGTGCCAGCAGCTCCCTGGGGATCAGGGGGATTGACACTGAAGCTTTCTTT. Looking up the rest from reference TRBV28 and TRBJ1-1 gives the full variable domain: DVKVTQSSRYLVKRTGEKVFLECVQDMDHENMFWYRQDPGLGLRLIYFSYDVKMKEKGDIPEGYSVSREKKERFSLILESASTNQTSMYLCASSSLGIRGIDTEAFFGQGTRLTVV.